This T cell receptor (beta chain) was recorded in a study of blood T cell repertoires in COVID-19. The overall study: From the United States, Italy and Spain came samples of acute and convalescent COVID-19. T cells, B-cell-depleted T cells, or PBMCs supplied cDNA or gDNA.

Authors' processing steps: Counts of nucleated cells, estimated from reference gene primer amplification, were obtained. Using immunoSEQ multiplex PCR, the repertoire was profiled, and TCRdb retains in-frame clones only, with some absent. V and J calls and clone size are as listed in that table; D and trimming were resolved from the DNA. This sample has 400,000 to 450,000 clones; 86% occur once, and the top ten carry over 1.1%. Germline CDR1 is SNHLY and CDR2 is FYNNEI. This CDR3 is 17 amino acids long. Trimming at V came to 2 bases and at J to 3 bases, leaving 9 bases not matched to a gene. Material: peripheral blood. The TCR sequence derives from a woman aged 25 to 39 with active or convalescent COVID-19. The chain recombines TRBV2 with TRBJ2-7; 11 bases map to TRBD2. CDR3 loop: CASSEWGPLAGGYEQYF. The CDR3 nucleotides are TGTGCCAGCAGTGAATGGGGCCCCCTAGCGGGAGGCTACGAGCAGTACTTC.